Below are 17 T cell receptor beta chains sequenced from a single sample in a study of response to subunit inactivated influenza vaccine. TCRdb fed the RT-PCR reads into MiXCR, producing one record per CDR3 protein. The table lists about 480,000 distinct CDR3 sequences, 10% to 15% of them singletons, with less than 15% in the top ten. Sample: PBMCs from blood, taken about 40 days after vaccination. The source of these receptors is a man aged 50 to 60 who received an inactivated influenza vaccine.

This clonotype was found a few times. The chain carries TRBV12-3 or TRBV12-4 and TRBJ1-5, with D perhaps TRBD1 (5 bases). The CDR3 loop spans 14 amino acids. Trimming stripped 5 bases from V and 7 bases from J, with 15 bases between. The CDR3 nucleotides read TGTGCCAGCAGTCCCGGGGGGGGTGGGCAGCCCCAGCATTTT. Its protein product is CASSPGGGGQPQHF.

This clonotype has a count of ten or more. The chain recombines TRBV6-1 with TRBJ1-1; no definite D call. The CDR3 sequence is 13 residues long. Germline CDR1 MNHNS, CDR2 SASEGT. Trimming left V 5 bases short and J 2 bases short, with 9 bases between. The CDR3 coding sequence is TGTGCCAGCAGTACCCGGGCCAACACTGAAGCTTTCTTT. As protein: CASSTRANTEAFF.

V usage is TRBV20-1 and J usage is TRBJ1-5; 8 positions agree with TRBD1. The germline V gene encodes CDR1 DFQATT and CDR2 SNEGSKA (reference sequence). This CDR3 has 14 residues. The J segment lost 1 base and the V segment lost 5 bases, leaving 4 bases of the junction unmatched. CDR3 protein: CSARQGRSNQPQHF. The CDR3 coding sequence is TGCAGTGCTCGACAGGGGCGAAGCAATCAGCCCCAGCATTTT.

This clonotype was found many times. The rearrangement uses TRBV20-1 and TRBJ2-1; 10 nucleotides align to TRBD2. The CDR3 covers 13 residues. In germline, CDR1 is DFQATT, CDR2 SNEGSKA (reference sequence). The trim removed 5 bases at V and 7 bases at J, leaving 5 bases unmatched. The CDR3 region has the DNA TGCAGTGCTTCCCAGACTAGCGGGAATGAGCAGTTCTTC. Translating gives CSASQTSGNEQFF.

Only a few counts were recorded for this clonotype. This chain links TRBV7-2 with TRBJ1-2; D is perhaps TRBD1 (5 bases). This CDR3 contains 15 residues. The germline V gene has CDR1 SGHTA and CDR2 FQGNSA. V lost 2 bases, J lost 0 bases, and 10 bases lay in between. CDR3 coding DNA: TGTGCCAGCAGCTTATCAGGGTGGGCTAACTATGGCTACACCTTC. Protein product: CASSLSGWANYGYTF.

The V call is TRBV6-5, the J call TRBJ2-5; TRBD1 matches 8 bases. The CDR3 covers 16 residues. Germline V gives CDR1 MNHEY, CDR2 SVGAGI. V lost 4 bases and J lost 2; bases outside the gene matches: 9. CDR3 protein: CASSWGQAGSQETQYF. In nucleotides, the CDR3 is TGTGCCAGCAGTTGGGGACAGGCAGGATCACAAGAGACCCAGTACTTC.

This rearrangement joins TRBV6-1 to TRBJ1-1; D possibly corresponds to TRBD1 (6 bases). Trimming removed 6 bases at V and 1 base at J, with 15 bases between. This CDR3 contains 15 residues. From germline, CDR1 is MNHNS and CDR2 SASEGT. DNA of the CDR3: TGTGCCAGCAGCATCGCAGGGGAAGAGAACACTGAAGCTTTCTTT. It translates to CASSIAGEENTEAFF.

The chain carries TRBV20-1 and TRBJ2-7; D remains unclear. The CDR3 has 11 amino acids. From germline, CDR1 is DFQATT and CDR2 SNEGSKA (reference sequence). The ends were cut back, 5 bases at V and 5 bases at J, with 10 bases in the middle. The CDR3 nucleotides are TGCAGTGCTGGGGTTTTCGACGAGCAGTACTTC. Protein sequence: CSAGVFDEQYF.

This clonotype was detected a few times. The chain is built from TRBV20-1 and TRBJ1-3; the D is unclear. Germline values: CDR1 DFQATT, CDR2 SNEGSKA (reference sequence). V was pared by 3 bases and J by 0 bases, with 12 bases between. The CDR3 runs 15 residues. The CDR3, as DNA: TGCAGTGCTAGGACCCTTTTGCCCTCTGGAAACACCATATATTTT. Translation gives CSARTLLPSGNTIYF.

This chain uses TRBV12-3 or TRBV12-4 with TRBJ2-5, with a possible D match to TRBD2 (6 bases). The germline V and J ends were trimmed by 3 bases and 4 bases, with 15 bases remaining between them. The CDR3 extends over 15 amino acids. The chain's CDR3 is CASSLAPPGGETQYF. As DNA, the CDR3 is TGTGCCAGCAGTTTGGCCCCGCCCGGGGGAGAGACCCAGTACTTC.

The chain recombines TRBV7-9 with TRBJ2-7; D call uncertain. The CDR3 sequence is 13 residues long. Germline V gene sequence: CDR1 SEHNR, CDR2 FQNEAQ (reference sequence). V was shortened by 2 bases and J by 6 bases, with 11 bases between the two germline ends. Here the CDR3 DNA reads TGTGCCAGCAGCTTATTTGGGAACAGCGAGCAGTACTTC. It encodes CASSLFGNSEQYF.

This clonotype was counted only a few times. This chain joins TRBV10-1 and TRBJ2-2; TRBD1 aligns across 7 bases. CDR3 length equals 12 residues. Germline V lookup: CDR1 WNHNN, CDR2 SYGVQD (reference sequence). Germline trimming cut 10 bases from V and 6 bases from J; bases unmatched to any gene: 5. CDR3 in DNA: TGCGCCACCGCCCAGGGGGCCGGGGAGCTGTTTTTT. Its translation is CATAQGAGELFF.

The genes are TRBV30 and TRBJ2-5; TRBD2 matches at 10 bases. The CDR3 contains 14 residues. Germline values: CDR1 GTSNPN, CDR2 SVGIG (reference sequence). The junction had 7 bases not matched to a gene; V was cut back by 5 bases and J by 4 bases. CDR3 in amino acids: CAWDSGGPGETQYF. The CDR3, as DNA: TGTGCCTGGGATAGCGGGGGGCCTGGAGAGACCCAGTACTTC.

The chain carries TRBV5-5 and TRBJ2-2; TRBD1 is a possible D gene (5 bases). V lost 8 bases and J lost 0, with 11 bases in between. The CDR3 loop spans 14 amino acids. The V gene's germline CDR1 is SGHKS and CDR2 YYEKEE (reference sequence). The CDR3 DNA reads as TGTGCCAGAAGCACGGACACGAACACCGGGGAGCTGTTTTTT. This gives the protein CARSTDTNTGELFF.

The V gene is TRBV25-1, the J gene TRBJ2-2; the D gene is possibly TRBD2 (6 bases). CDR3 length: 14 amino acids. Trimming removed 9 bases from V and 0 bases from J, with 11 bases in between. The germline V gene encodes CDR1 MGHDK and CDR2 SYGVNS. The CDR3 loop is CASPAGPNTGELFF. The DNA of the CDR3 is TGTGCCAGTCCAGCGGGCCCGAACACCGGGGAGCTGTTTTTT. Based on the CDR3 plus reference TRBV25-1 and TRBJ2-2, the full variable domain is EADIYQTPRYLVIGTGKKITLECSQTMGHDKMYWYQQDPGMELHLIHYSYGVNSTEKGDLSSESTVSRIRTEHFPLTLESARPSHTSQYLCASPAGPNTGELFFGEGSRLTVL.

There are many counts of this clonotype. The chain employs TRBV20-1 and TRBJ1-1; a possible D gene is TRBD1 (6 bases). CDR1 and CDR2 (germline): DFQATT, SNEGSKA (reference sequence). There are 12 residues in the CDR3. Trimming cost V 6 bases and J 5 bases, with 13 bases left between them. CDR3 amino acids: CSAITGRTEAFF. CDR3 nucleotide sequence: TGCAGTGCAATTACAGGGAGGACTGAAGCTTTCTTT.

This clonotype has only a few counts. The chain employs TRBV5-1 and TRBJ2-1; 8 nucleotides match TRBD2. The junction had 7 bases not matched to a gene; V was cut back by 5 bases and J by 3 bases. The CDR3 is made up of 15 amino acids. Germline CDR1 and CDR2: SGHRS and YFSETQ. CDR3 sequence: CASSETGTSYNEQFF. The CDR3 DNA sequence: TGCGCCAGCAGTGAGACCGGGACTAGCTACAATGAGCAGTTCTTC.